This T cell receptor beta chain was retrieved from a study of post-analysis software for immune sequencing data. Overall study results and limits: Strong co-clustering by F measure was evident for samples that had been prepared in the same batch. Elevated frequency relative to controls characterized four or five TRBV segments in patients, TRBV5-6, TRBV5-1 and TRBV20-1 among them.

TCR beta cDNA libraries had unique molecular identifiers. A population of 1 to 10 million T cells gave rise to around 480,000 cDNA molecules. TCRdb analysed the PCR reads with MiXCR anew, one entry per CDR3 protein. The data show 800,000 to 950,000 distinct CDR3 sequences, around 50% seen once. Only a few counts were recorded for this clonotype. Its target is not known. The CDR3 covers 16 residues. Germline CDR1 and CDR2: SGHRS and YFSETQ. Trimming stripped 6 bases from V and 3 bases from J, with 21 bases between. This chain links TRBV5-1 with TRBJ1-2; D is perhaps TRBD1 (6 bases). Sequences were obtained from blood. This receptor was obtained from a girl between 5 and 17 years old with multiple sclerosis. DNA for the CDR3: TGCGCCAGCACTCGATCGGGGGGGCCCGAGGACTATGGCTACACCTTC. Translated, it gives CASTRSGGPEDYGYTF.